This entry features one TCR beta chain sequence. The sample comes from a study of blood T cell repertoires in COVID-19. This CDR3 has 15 amino acids. With V trimmed by 3 bases and J by 1 base, 4 bases remained unmatched. Germline V gene sequence: CDR1 MNHNS, CDR2 SASEGT. As originally analysed: Amplification of reference gene primers provided the estimated nucleated cell counts. TCRdb's table, derived via immunoSEQ multiplex PCR, lists solely in-frame clones and lacks some. V and J calls and clone size are copied from that table; D and trimming were computed from the DNA. The sample carries some 210,000 clones, around nine tenths recorded once.

V is TRBV6-1 and J is TRBJ2-5, with TRBD1 identical over 8 bases. The sequenced material came from peripheral blood. The sequence derives from a man aged 60-69 years who had recovered from COVID-19. Written as DNA, the CDR3 is TGTGCCAGCAGTGAGTGGGACAGGTTCCAAGAGACCCAGTACTTC. It translates to CASSEWDRFQETQYF.